The clone carrying this TCR beta chain occurred a few times. What it recognizes is unknown. This specimen belongs to a study of immune evolution from preneoplasia to lung adenocarcinoma. Study observations and caveats: Normal lung had highest clonality; later lesions appeared denser, more diverse. Normal lung had the highest top T cell clone frequencies.

This CDR3 contains 11 residues. Between the trimmed V and J ends, which lost 7 bases and 3 bases, there was a span of 7 bases. The germline V gene has CDR1 SGHNT and CDR2 YENEEA. Resections took place in Japan or China from about 2014 to 2017. Using immunoSEQ multiplex PCR, the repertoire was profiled, and TCRdb retains in-frame clones only, with some absent. The sample has about 8,000 clones, about 77% seen once; the top ten hold less than 8.5%. The source material was FFPE adjacent normal lung tissue. This sequence originates from a person aged 65-85 years with lung adenocarcinoma. The genes are TRBV11-3 and TRBJ2-7; D remains unclear. Written as DNA, the CDR3 is TGTGCCAGCACCGGGCACTACGAGCAGTACTTC. This gives the protein CASTGHYEQYF.